Shown below are 30 T cell receptor beta chains from a single sample sequenced in a study of T cells in Graves' hyperthyroidism and ophthalmopathy. Authors of the study amplified TCR beta CDR3 regions from RNA transcripts. An initial round of RT-PCR targeting the TCR CDR3 relied on the HTBI primer set. TCRdb analysed the multiplex PCR reads with MiXCR anew, one entry per CDR3 protein. In the table there are 250,000 to 350,000 distinct CDR3 sequences, more than 15% of which are singletons. The sample was blood. These receptors were obtained from a woman aged 55-70 years with Graves' ophthalmopathy.

This clonotype was recorded many times. The V gene is TRBV7-2, the J gene TRBJ2-7; 8 bases align to TRBD1. Germline values: CDR1 SGHTA, CDR2 FQGNSA. The CDR3 runs to 15 residues. V lost 6 bases, J lost 7 bases, and 14 bases stayed unmatched. The DNA for the CDR3 is TGTGCCAGCAGTCAAGGGCCCGGCAGGGGGCGAGAGCAGTACTTC. Its protein is CASSQGPGRGREQYF.

The table lists this clonotype with many counts. This chain joins TRBV6-2 or TRBV6-3 and TRBJ2-7; TRBD2 is a possible D gene (5 bases). The germline V gene encodes CDR1 MNHEY and CDR2 SVGEGT. V was clipped by 2 bases and J by 0 bases, with 14 bases between them. The CDR3 sequence is 16 residues long. The CDR3: CASSYSNVRVSYEQYF. For the CDR3, the DNA is TGTGCCAGCAGTTACAGTAACGTGCGGGTCTCCTACGAGCAGTACTTC.

This clonotype was recorded many times. The gene calls are TRBV7-8 and TRBJ2-2; D gene unclear. V was cut by 5 bases and J by 1 base, with 23 bases left in between. Germline-derived CDR1 and CDR2 are SGHVS and FQNEAQ. CDR3 size: 19 residues. CDR3 nucleotides: TGTGCCAGCAGCCACAACGAGGAAGGGCCGGTTTGGAACACCGGGGAGCTGTTTTTT. Amino acid sequence: CASSHNEEGPVWNTGELFF.

This clonotype was recorded many times. V and J are TRBV18 and TRBJ2-2; 8 bases are a match to TRBD2. CDR3 length: 15 amino acids. Germline-derived CDR1 and CDR2 are KGHSH and LQKENI. Trimming removed 3 bases from V and 4 bases from J; junction bases left unmatched: 4. CDR3: CASSPTSGRTGELFF. The CDR3 DNA reads as TGTGCCAGCTCACCTACTAGCGGCCGCACCGGGGAGCTGTTTTTT. Together with reference TRBV18 and TRBJ2-2, the CDR3 gives the full variable domain: NAGVMQNPRHLVRRRGQEARLRCSPMKGHSHVYWYRQLPEEGLKFMVYLQKENIIDESGMPKERFSAEFPKEGPSILRIQQVVRGDSAAYFCASSPTSGRTGELFFGEGSRLTVL.

This clonotype was picked up many times. This rearrangement joins TRBV11-1 to TRBJ1-1; no reliable D call. V shed 5 bases and J shed 3 bases, with 16 bases lying between them. Germline lookup yields CDR1 SGHAT and CDR2 FQDESV (reference sequence). This CDR3 is built from 15 residues. The CDR3 DNA reads as TGTGCCAGCAGCCCGAACGCCGGACTGGACACTGAAGCTTTCTTT. Amino acids: CASSPNAGLDTEAFF.

In this sample, this clonotype turned up many times. The V call is TRBV2, the J call TRBJ1-2; D uncertain. V lost 10 bases and J 5 bases, leaving 23 bases between the germline ends. This CDR3 comprises 15 residues. Germline V gene lookup returns CDR1 SNHLY and CDR2 FYNNEI. CDR3: CAILSSWVDLYGYTF. The CDR3 nucleotides read TGTGCCATCCTTTCGTCGTGGGTGGACCTATATGGCTACACCTTC.

This clonotype was counted a few times. The chain uses TRBV3-1 and TRBJ1-4, with 9 nucleotides matching TRBD1. From germline, CDR1 is LGHDT and CDR2 YNNKEL (reference sequence). This CDR3 has 15 residues. V lost 4 bases to trimming and J lost 5 bases; unmatched junction nucleotides: 5. CDR3 in DNA: TGTGCCAGCAGCCTACACAGGGGGCGGAATGAAAAACTGTTTTTT. It translates to CASSLHRGRNEKLFF.

This clonotype has at least ten counts. For the CDR3, the DNA is TGTGCCTGGAGCGAACTGGGCAGGGCCCCCTACGAGCAGTACTTC. It encodes CAWSELGRAPYEQYF. The rearrangement links TRBV30 to TRBJ2-7; TRBD1 might be the D (5 bases). The germline V gene encodes CDR1 GTSNPN and CDR2 SVGIG (reference sequence). V gave up 3 bases and J gave up 2 bases, with 17 bases separating them. CDR3 size: 15 residues.

The genes are TRBV4-2 and TRBJ1-6; maybe TRBD1 (5 bases). The ends were cut back, 1 base at V and 13 bases at J, with 11 bases in the middle. The germline CDR1 and CDR2 sequences are LGHNA and YNFKEQ. The CDR3 loop spans 13 amino acids. Here the CDR3 reads CASSQGAKGPLHF. The CDR3, as DNA: TGTGCCAGCAGCCAAGGGGCCAAGGGGCCCCTCCACTTT.

This clonotype showed up many times. The CDR3 sequence: CASSKHTGGNTEAFF. The CDR3 bases are TGTGCCAGCAGCAAACACACAGGGGGGAACACTGAAGCTTTCTTT. The rearrangement links TRBV9 to TRBJ1-1; 8 bases are a match to TRBD1. The CDR3 spans 15 residues. The germline CDR1 and CDR2 sequences are SGDLS and YYNGEE. V lost 4 bases and J lost 1; bases outside the gene matches: 6.

The sample holds one count of this clonotype. This may come from a read error, since a much larger clone is one base off. The V call is TRBV27, the J call TRBJ2-7; 11 bases map to TRBD2. The CDR3 totals 15 residues. J lost 4 bases, V lost 5 bases, and 7 bases had no gene match. The germline CDR1 and CDR2 sequences are MNHEY and SMNVEV (reference sequence). The CDR3 region has the DNA TGTGCCAGCAGTCCCTCTAGCGGGGGGTCTTACGAGCAGTACTTC. Amino acids: CASSPSSGGSYEQYF.

To note about this clonotype: Given a much more abundant clone one base away, this may be a read error. This chain joins TRBV20-1 and TRBJ2-4; 7 nucleotides agree with TRBD1. Per germline, CDR1 DFQATT and CDR2 SNEGSKA (reference sequence). The junction had 4 bases not matched to a gene; V was cut back by 1 base and J by 4 bases. The length of the CDR3 is 14 residues. The CDR3 DNA sequence: TGCAGTGCTAGAGCTACGGGACAGAAAAACATTCAGTACTTC. Translation: CSARATGQKNIQYF.

This clonotype was found a few times. The chain employs TRBV10-3 and TRBJ2-7; 10 bases agree with TRBD2. The CDR3 sequence is 17 residues long. Per germline, CDR1 ENHRY and CDR2 SYGVKD. Germline trimming cut 2 bases from V and 1 base from J; bases unmatched to any gene: 8. The CDR3: CAISEAGRLAGSYEQYF. In nucleotides, the CDR3 is TGTGCCATCAGTGAGGCGGGACGACTAGCGGGTTCCTACGAGCAGTACTTC.

This chain connects TRBV29-1 to TRBJ2-3, with 7 nucleotides matching TRBD2. The length of the CDR3 is 14 residues. V shed 7 bases, J shed 4 bases, and the junction held 11 bases outside the gene matches. Germline V lookup: CDR1 SQVTM, CDR2 ANQGSEA. This CDR3 is CSALVGRGADTQYF. DNA of the CDR3: TGCAGCGCCCTCGTAGGACGGGGGGCAGATACGCAGTATTTT.

This clonotype was found a few times. The chain combines TRBV7-2 with TRBJ2-4; TRBD1 is a possible D gene (5 bases). CDR1 is SGHTA and CDR2 is FQGNSA in the germline V gene. The V gene lost 5 bases and the J gene lost 0 bases, with 14 bases spanning the gap. The CDR3 length is 16 residues. CDR3 region: CASSQRRTLAKNIQYF. The CDR3, as DNA: TGTGCCAGCAGCCAGAGGCGGACACTAGCCAAAAACATTCAGTACTTC.

This clonotype was counted ten times or more. The chain employs TRBV11-2 and TRBJ1-5, with D uncertain. CDR1 is SGHAT, CDR2 FQNNGV, per germline. The germline V and J ends were trimmed by 0 bases and 3 bases, with 6 bases remaining between them. The CDR3 consists of 14 residues. The CDR3 DNA reads TGTGCCAGCAGCTTAGAACTGAACAATCAGCCCCAGCATTTT. Its protein is CASSLELNNQPQHF.

The sample holds many counts of this clonotype. The V gene is TRBV5-1, the J gene TRBJ1-2; D may be TRBD1 (5 bases). V was trimmed by 0 bases and J by 3 bases, leaving 9 bases between them. Germline V lookup: CDR1 SGHRS, CDR2 YFSETQ. This CDR3 spans 14 amino acids. This CDR3 is CASSLEQGDYGYTF. The CDR3 coding sequence is TGCGCCAGCAGCTTGGAGCAGGGTGACTATGGCTACACCTTC.

The J gene is TRBJ2-1, the V gene TRBV11-3; 7 nucleotides align to TRBD2. The CDR3 length is 16 residues. Trimming cost V 2 bases and J 3 bases; bases outside gene matches: 7. CDR1 and CDR2 (germline): SGHNT, YENEEA. CDR3 protein: CASSLRAGEGYNEQFF. The CDR3 DNA reads TGTGCCAGCAGCTTAAGGGCGGGAGAAGGCTACAATGAGCAGTTCTTC.

Many counts were recorded for this clonotype. The V call is TRBV20-1, the J call TRBJ2-3; maybe TRBD2 (7 bases). The CDR3 extends over 12 amino acids. Looked up from germline, CDR1 is DFQATT and CDR2 is SNEGSKA (reference sequence). V dropped 1 base and J dropped 6 bases, with 8 bases sitting between them. CDR3 sequence (DNA): TGCAGTGCTAGAGGGGGGGGCGATACGCAGTATTTT. It translates to CSARGGGDTQYF.

The table lists this clonotype with many counts. V is TRBV2 and J is TRBJ2-7, with D possibly being TRBD1 (5 bases). With 4 bases removed from V and 9 bases from J, the gap between germline ends came to 10 bases. Germline loops: CDR1 SNHLY, CDR2 FYNNEI. The CDR3 sequence is 11 residues long. Here the CDR3 reads CASSGLGVQYF. The CDR3 DNA follows: TGTGCCAGCAGTGGCCTAGGGGTGCAGTACTTC.

This clonotype was seen many times. The chain couples TRBV7-9 to TRBJ2-1; 7 bases agree with TRBD2. J gave up 1 base and V 1 base, and 4 bases lay outside the gene matches. The length of the CDR3 is 16 residues. The V gene's germline CDR1 is SEHNR and CDR2 FQNEAQ (reference sequence). This CDR3 is CASSLGQAGSYNEQFF. For the CDR3, the DNA is TGTGCCAGCAGCTTAGGGCAAGCGGGATCCTACAATGAGCAGTTCTTC.

This clonotype was seen at least ten times. V usage is TRBV7-6 and J usage is TRBJ2-1; D gene uncertain. Trimming shortened V by 5 bases and J by 2 bases, and 10 bases separated the two germline ends. CDR1 SGHVS and CDR2 FNYEAQ come from the germline V gene. The CDR3 is 14 amino acids. The CDR3 is CASSPRSAYNEQFF. The CDR3 DNA reads TGTGCCAGCAGCCCGAGGTCTGCCTACAATGAGCAGTTCTTC. The complete variable domain, with remaining parts taken from reference TRBV7-6 and TRBJ2-1, reads GAGVSQSPRYKVTKRGQDVALRCDPISGHVSLYWYRQALGQGPEFLTYFNYEAQQDKSGLPNDRFSAERPEGSISTLTIQRTEQRDSAMYRCASSPRSAYNEQFFGPGTRLTVL.

This clonotype was counted at least ten times. The V and J genes are TRBV20-1 and TRBJ1-2; 7 bases are shared with TRBD1. Germline-derived CDR1 and CDR2 are DFQATT and SNEGSKA (reference sequence). Unmatched junction bases numbered 9, after V lost 6 bases and J lost 8 bases. The CDR3 is 12 amino acids. The CDR3 DNA follows: TGCAGTGCGAGACACGACAGGGACGGCTACACCTTC. Translated: CSARHDRDGYTF.

The CDR3 is CASSLVRDRGPPGSYNEQFF. The CDR3 bases are TGTGCCAGCAGCTTGGTACGGGACAGGGGGCCGCCGGGCTCCTACAATGAGCAGTTCTTC. The chain employs TRBV7-2 and TRBJ2-1; 12 bases align to TRBD1. V lost 3 bases to trimming and J lost 0 bases; unmatched junction nucleotides: 12. The CDR3 length is 20 residues. From germline, CDR1 is SGHTA and CDR2 FQGNSA.

This clonotype has ten or more counts. V and J are TRBV18 and TRBJ2-1; 7 bases agree with TRBD2. Germline-derived CDR1 and CDR2 are KGHSH and LQKENI. V shed 2 bases and J 2 bases; nucleotides not matched to a gene: 3. The CDR3 is 15 residues long. The CDR3, as DNA: TGTGCCAGCTCACCAATACGGGGGGCCTACAATGAGCAGTTCTTC. Translated, it gives CASSPIRGAYNEQFF.

This clonotype occurred many times. The chain joins TRBV5-1 to TRBJ1-2; 7 bases fit TRBD1. V lost 1 base and J lost 3; bases outside the gene matches: 6. CDR1 and CDR2 from the germline V gene are SGHRS and YFSETQ. The CDR3 is made up of 15 amino acids. CDR3 sequence reads: CASSLYRGEDYGYTF. CDR3 nucleotide sequence: TGCGCCAGCAGCTTGTACAGGGGAGAGGACTATGGCTACACCTTC.

This clonotype was counted ten times or more. The rearrangement uses TRBV5-8 and TRBJ2-7, with a possible D match to TRBD1 (6 bases). Germline V CDR1 and CDR2: SGHTS, YDEGEE. V lost 7 bases, J lost 0 bases, and 17 bases lay in between. The length of the CDR3 is 15 residues. The chain's CDR3 is CASHFPGQSSYEQYF. The CDR3, as DNA: TGTGCCAGCCACTTTCCCGGACAGAGCTCCTACGAGCAGTACTTC.

This clonotype was counted ten times or more. The chain has TRBV20-1 and TRBJ2-2, with 9 positions matching TRBD2. With V trimmed by 3 bases and J by 6 bases, 8 bases remained unmatched. The germline gives CDR1 DFQATT, CDR2 SNEGSKA (reference sequence). The CDR3 length is 15 residues. CDR3: CSARRRGRGAGELFF. In DNA, the CDR3 is TGCAGTGCTAGGCGTCGCGGGAGGGGCGCCGGGGAGCTGTTTTTT.

The V and J genes are TRBV5-8 and TRBJ1-5, with D possibly TRBD1 on 5 matching bases. CDR1 and CDR2 (germline): SGHTS, YDEGEE. There are 13 residues in the CDR3. V lost 4 bases, J lost 7 bases, and 12 bases lay in between. The CDR3 sequence is CASSPDSFQPQHF. Here the CDR3 DNA reads TGTGCCAGCAGCCCCGACAGTTTCCAGCCCCAGCATTTT.

This clonotype has a count of ten or more. The rearrangement uses TRBV7-2 and TRBJ2-3; D possibly corresponds to TRBD2 (6 bases). The germline V and J ends were trimmed by 2 bases and 3 bases, with 12 bases remaining between them. CDR3 length: 15 amino acids. The germline CDR1 and CDR2 sequences are SGHTA and FQGNSA. CDR3 sequence (DNA): TGTGCCAGCAGCTTACAACCAGGGAGGACAGATACGCAGTATTTT. Protein product: CASSLQPGRTDTQYF. Together with reference TRBV7-2 and TRBJ2-3, the CDR3 gives the full variable domain: GAGVSQSPSNKVTEKGKDVELRCDPISGHTALYWYRQSLGQGLEFLIYFQGNSAPDKSGLPSDRFSAERTGGSVSTLTIQRTQQEDSAVYLCASSLQPGRTDTQYFGPGTRLTVL.